The subject of this entry is one T cell receptor (beta chain). The data are from a study of blood T cell repertoires in COVID-19. Study overall: The United States, Italy and Spain were the sources of the acute and convalescent COVID-19 samples. PBMCs, B-cell-depleted T cells, or T cells were the source of the cDNA or gDNA that made up the material.

The CDR3 contains 14 residues. The germline V gene has CDR1 SNHLY and CDR2 FYNNEI. The V end was cut by 5 bases, the J end by 7 bases, with 12 bases between. In the authors' methods: Nucleated cell number was recorded as an estimate derived from reference gene primer amplification. Measured with immunoSEQ multiplex PCR; TCRdb has only the in-frame clones, and not every one. The DNA gave D and trimming, while V, J and clone size come from that table. The sample records about 310,000 clones, about nine tenths being singletons. The gene calls are TRBV2 and TRBJ1-6; D perhaps matches TRBD1 (5 bases). The clonotype comes from a man aged 50-59 years with active or convalescent COVID-19. Sequenced input: peripheral blood. The CDR3 loop reads CASSPPGGNSPLHF. The CDR3, as DNA: TGTGCCAGCAGTCCGCCCGGGGGAAATTCACCCCTCCACTTT.